Shown below are 31 T cell receptor beta chains from a single sample sequenced in a study of cytomegalovirus exposure and HLA in healthy donors. TCRdb keeps only in-frame clones here, not all; method: immunoSEQ multiplex PCR. This table holds around 160,000 clones, around 85% found once. The sequenced sample consisted of PBMCs. The receptor set was obtained from a man aged 25-40 years in good health and CMV-seropositive.

CDR3 sequence: CASSFFLAAVDEQFF. CDR3 bases: TGCGCCAGCAGCTTTTTTCTAGCCGCAGTCGATGAGCAGTTCTTC. The chain recombines TRBV5-1 with TRBJ2-1; D perhaps matches TRBD2 (5 bases). This CDR3 contains 15 residues. The germline V gene encodes CDR1 SGHRS and CDR2 YFSETQ. The germline V and J ends were trimmed by 2 bases and 8 bases, with 17 bases remaining between them.

This clone was detected only once. This chain links TRBV6-1 with TRBJ1-5; 8 nucleotides line up with TRBD1. The CDR3 totals 16 residues. Germline CDR1 and CDR2: MNHNS and SASEGT. J gave up 2 bases and V 4 bases, and 7 bases lay outside the gene matches. CDR3 residues: CASSVYRGRGNQPQHF. The CDR3 nucleotides read TGTGCCAGCAGTGTATACAGGGGGAGGGGCAATCAGCCCCAGCATTTT.

J is TRBJ2-7 and V is TRBV19; 12 bases agree with TRBD2. Germline assignment: CDR1 LNHDA and CDR2 SQIVND (reference sequence). This CDR3 region has 16 residues. V gave up 2 bases and J gave up 1 base; unmatched junction bases: 3. The CDR3 DNA is TGTGCCAGTAGTATAAGCCTAGCGGGGGGGTCCTACGAGCAGTACTTC. Its translation: CASSISLAGGSYEQYF.

The V gene is TRBV11-3, the J gene TRBJ1-6; D is undetermined. V dropped 5 bases and J dropped 7 bases, with 9 bases sitting between them. Germline V CDR1 and CDR2: SGHNT, YENEEA. The CDR3 length is 13 residues. The CDR3 is CASSLGANSPLHF. CDR3 in DNA: TGTGCCAGCAGCCTAGGCGCCAATTCACCCCTCCACTTT.

The CDR3 reads CASSPQVDRNTEAFF. The DNA for the CDR3 is TGTGCCAGCAGCCCCCAAGTGGACAGAAACACTGAAGCTTTCTTT. This rearrangement joins TRBV11-2 to TRBJ1-1; D is possibly TRBD1 (6 bases). The CDR3 contains 15 residues. In germline, CDR1 is SGHAT, CDR2 FQNNGV. The V end lost 5 bases, the J end lost 2 bases, and 15 bases lay between the germline ends.

This clone was picked up one time. The chain recombines TRBV6-5 with TRBJ1-2; 7 bases are a match to TRBD1. CDR1 is MNHEY, CDR2 SVGAGI, per germline. V was clipped by 0 bases and J by 4 bases; unmatched bases: 5. The CDR3 extends over 15 amino acids. CDR3 loop: CASSYSRDSFYGYTF. CDR3 DNA sequence: TGTGCCAGCAGTTACTCGAGGGACAGCTTCTATGGCTACACCTTC.

CDR3 in amino acids: CASSLGRRVGTEAFF. Written as DNA, the CDR3 is TGTGCCAGCAGCTTAGGACGGAGGGTGGGCACTGAAGCTTTCTTT. The V gene is TRBV7-6, the J gene TRBJ1-1; no definite D call. Per germline, CDR1 SGHVS and CDR2 FNYEAQ. Trimming pared 1 base from V and 4 bases from J, leaving 13 bases between. The CDR3 runs to 15 residues.

The chain has TRBV7-8 and TRBJ2-1, with D maybe TRBD1 (5 bases). The CDR3 consists of 15 residues. CDR1 SGHVS and CDR2 FQNEAQ come from the germline V gene. Between the trimmed V and J ends, which lost 1 base and 8 bases, there was a span of 15 bases. CDR3 amino acids: CASSLVRQGLYEQFF. The CDR3 nucleotides are TGTGCCAGCAGCTTAGTAAGGCAGGGCCTCTATGAGCAGTTCTTC. Together with reference TRBV7-8 and TRBJ2-1, the CDR3 gives the full variable domain: GAGVSQSPRYKVAKRGQDVALRCDPISGHVSLFWYQQALGQGPEFLTYFQNEAQLDKSGLPSDRFFAERPEGSVSTLKIQRTQQEDSAVYLCASSLVRQGLYEQFFGPGTRLTVL.

CDR3 sequence reads: CASSPGRLVRAPLHF. The CDR3 bases are TGTGCCAGCAGTCCGGGGAGACTCGTGCGGGCACCCCTCCACTTT. The chain couples TRBV27 to TRBJ1-6; D unresolved. V lost 5 bases and J lost 11, with 19 bases in between. The CDR3 length is 15 residues. Germline loops: CDR1 MNHEY, CDR2 SMNVEV (reference sequence).

This clone is a singleton in its sample. V and J are TRBV6-1 and TRBJ2-7; D gene ambiguous. V lost 5 bases, J lost 3 bases, and 5 bases lay in between. Germline V gene lookup returns CDR1 MNHNS and CDR2 SASEGT. This CDR3 comprises 11 residues. The CDR3 bases are TGTGCCAGCAGTCGTAACTACGAGCAGTACTTC. Its protein is CASSRNYEQYF.

The genes are TRBV5-1 and TRBJ2-2; 7 nucleotides agree with TRBD1. V was clipped by 0 bases and J by 5 bases; unmatched bases: 4. Per germline, CDR1 SGHRS and CDR2 YFSETQ. The CDR3 is 15 residues long. For the CDR3, the DNA is TGCGCCAGCAGCTTGGCCAGGGGGTTAACCGGGGAGCTGTTTTTT. Translating it yields CASSLARGLTGELFF.

This chain joins TRBV7-2 and TRBJ2-1, with TRBD2 identical over 9 bases. J lost 4 bases, V lost 6 bases, and 7 bases had no gene match. The CDR3 loop spans 15 amino acids. The V gene's germline CDR1 is SGHTA and CDR2 FQGNSA. The CDR3 DNA follows: TGTGCCAGCAGGCCGAGACTAGCGGAGTACAATGAGCAGTTCTTC. This translates into CASRPRLAEYNEQFF.

This clone was observed once. The chain has TRBV12-5 and TRBJ2-7, with a tentative D call TRBD2 (5 bases). Germline CDR1 is LGHNT and CDR2 is FRNRAP. The CDR3 is 15 amino acids. Deletions cut 3 bases from V and 5 bases from J, with 17 bases between. Here the CDR3 DNA reads TGTGCTAGTGGTTTACAAGACGCGCCCGGGAACGAGCAGTACTTC. Protein product: CASGLQDAPGNEQYF.

CDR3 nucleotides: TGTGCCAGCAGCTTGGGGACAACCGAGCAGTACTTC. It specifies CASSLGTTEQYF. The chain joins TRBV5-4 to TRBJ2-7; tentative D call: TRBD1 (5 bases). The V and J ends lost 0 bases and 6 bases respectively, with 7 bases between them. CDR1 SGHNT and CDR2 YYREEE come from the germline V gene (reference sequence). The CDR3 extends over 12 amino acids.

This chain joins TRBV4-3 and TRBJ2-5; 9 nucleotides line up with TRBD2. This CDR3 spans 16 amino acids. Germline loops: CDR1 LGHNA, CDR2 YSLEER. Trimming took 4 bases from V and 2 from J; bases not matched to a gene: 8. CDR3 amino acids: CASSRLGGGAQETQYF. The CDR3 DNA reads as TGCGCCAGCAGCCGCCTGGGCGGGGGGGCTCAAGAGACCCAGTACTTC.

J is TRBJ2-1 and V is TRBV9, with 9 bases matching TRBD2. The CDR3 runs to 16 residues. V was pared by 2 bases and J by 3 bases, with 6 bases of the junction left unmatched. Germline CDR1 is SGDLS and CDR2 is YYNGEE. The CDR3 is CASSVGISGGYNEQFF. CDR3 bases: TGTGCCAGCAGCGTGGGGATTAGCGGGGGCTACAATGAGCAGTTCTTC.

This chain connects TRBV6-6 to TRBJ1-4; TRBD1 aligns across 8 bases. This CDR3 has 14 amino acids. Germline V lookup: CDR1 MNHNY, CDR2 SVGAGI (reference sequence). The trim removed 4 bases at V and 2 bases at J, leaving 0 bases unmatched. CDR3 coding DNA: TGTGCCAGCAGTTGGACAGGGACTAATGAAAAACTGTTTTTT. Its protein product is CASSWTGTNEKLFF.

This chain uses TRBV4-2 with TRBJ2-3; TRBD2 matches at 13 bases. CDR1 and CDR2 from the germline V gene are LGHNA and YNFKEQ. After removal of 0 bases from V and 2 bases from J, the junction contained 5 bases not matched to a gene. The CDR3 extends over 18 amino acids. The CDR3 spells CASSQDQGLAGPTDTQYF. For the CDR3, the DNA is TGTGCCAGCAGCCAAGATCAGGGACTAGCGGGGCCCACAGATACGCAGTATTTT.

In its sample, this clone was seen many times. Here the CDR3 DNA reads TGTGCCAGCAGCAGGGCTTACAGGGCTTTAAACACTGAAGCTTTCTTT. Translation gives CASSRAYRALNTEAFF. This chain joins TRBV9 and TRBJ1-1; a possible D gene is TRBD1 (6 bases). CDR3 length: 16 amino acids. Germline V gene lookup returns CDR1 SGDLS and CDR2 YYNGEE. The V gene lost 4 bases and the J gene lost 2 bases, with 18 bases spanning the gap.

The V gene is TRBV6-5, the J gene TRBJ2-7; 7 nucleotides line up with TRBD1. Germline V lookup: CDR1 MNHEY, CDR2 SVGAGI. With 3 bases clipped from V and 4 bases from J, the junction kept 9 bases outside the gene matches. The CDR3 is 15 residues long. CDR3 in amino acids: CASSYSDRDGYEQYF. CDR3 nucleotides: TGTGCCAGCAGTTATAGTGACAGGGACGGGTACGAGCAGTACTTC.

J is TRBJ1-4 and V is TRBV2, with TRBD1 matching over 9 bases. V was pared by 6 bases and J by 8 bases, with 1 base of the junction left unmatched. Germline V gene lookup returns CDR1 SNHLY and CDR2 FYNNEI. The CDR3 contains 12 residues. The CDR3 is CASRTGGEKLFF. The CDR3 DNA sequence: TGTGCCAGCAGGACAGGGGGGGAAAAACTGTTTTTT. Full variable domain (outside the CDR3, taken from reference TRBV2 and TRBJ1-4): EPEVTQTPSHQVTQMGQEVILRCVPISNHLYFYWYRQILGQKVEFLVSFYNNEISEKSEIFDDQFSVERPDGSNFTLKIRSTKLEDSAMYFCASRTGGEKLFFGSGTQLSVL.

This chain uses TRBV2 with TRBJ2-5; 9 bases fit TRBD1. V shed 4 bases and J 5 bases; nucleotides not matched to a gene: 5. Per the germline V gene, CDR1 is SNHLY and CDR2 is FYNNEI. The CDR3 covers 14 residues. CDR3 in DNA: TGTGCCAGCAGTGTGGACAGGGGTCGGGAGACCCAGTACTTC. Translating gives CASSVDRGRETQYF.

The chain joins TRBV4-3 to TRBJ2-1; D is possibly TRBD2 (6 bases). The CDR3 has 13 amino acids. The germline V and J ends were trimmed by 0 bases and 6 bases, with 6 bases remaining between them. Germline V CDR1 and CDR2: LGHNA, YSLEER. This CDR3 is CASSQELANEQFF. CDR3 bases: TGCGCCAGCAGCCAAGAACTAGCCAATGAGCAGTTCTTC.

The rearrangement joins TRBV11-2 to TRBJ1-4; possible D gene TRBD1, 5 bases. Trimming left V 5 bases short and J 4 bases short, with 11 bases between. CDR1 SGHAT and CDR2 FQNNGV come from the germline V gene. This CDR3 comprises 14 residues. The CDR3 nucleotides read TGTGCCAGCAGCCTGGGGCGGAATAATGAAAAACTGTTTTTT. This sequence encodes CASSLGRNNEKLFF.

The chain joins TRBV5-1 to TRBJ2-5, with 10 positions matching TRBD2. CDR1 and CDR2 from the germline V gene are SGHRS and YFSETQ. V lost 4 bases to trimming and J lost 5 bases; unmatched junction nucleotides: 8. The CDR3 is 15 amino acids. The DNA for the CDR3 is TGCGCCAGCAGCAACAGCGGGGGGGCCGGTGAGACCCAGTACTTC. It specifies CASSNSGGAGETQYF.

The V call is TRBV7-8, the J call TRBJ1-4; D is possibly TRBD1 (6 bases). The CDR3 covers 13 residues. CDR1 is SGHVS and CDR2 is FQNEAQ in the germline V gene. V gave up 6 bases and J gave up 8 bases, with 13 bases separating them. The DNA of the CDR3 is TGTGCCAGCAGGGTCGGGGGGCGAGAAAAACTGTTTTTT. Its translation: CASRVGGREKLFF.

The chain links TRBV7-8 to TRBJ2-6; the D gene is possibly TRBD1 (6 bases). The V end was cut by 2 bases, the J end by 0 bases, with 11 bases between. The CDR3 has 17 residues. Germline V gene lookup returns CDR1 SGHVS and CDR2 FQNEAQ. The CDR3 loop is CASSLRQANSGANVLTF. CDR3 in DNA: TGTGCCAGCAGCTTACGACAGGCCAACTCTGGGGCCAACGTCCTGACTTTC. Using reference TRBV7-8 and TRBJ2-6 for the parts outside the CDR3, the full variable domain is GAGVSQSPRYKVAKRGQDVALRCDPISGHVSLFWYQQALGQGPEFLTYFQNEAQLDKSGLPSDRFFAERPEGSVSTLKIQRTQQEDSAVYLCASSLRQANSGANVLTFGAGSRLTVL.

The V gene is TRBV7-2, the J gene TRBJ2-3; 11 bases agree with TRBD2. Germline V gene sequence: CDR1 SGHTA, CDR2 FQGNSA. With 3 bases clipped from V and 5 bases from J, the junction kept 4 bases outside the gene matches. This CDR3 comprises 15 residues. This chain's CDR3 is CASSFSGGALDTQYF. The CDR3 DNA reads as TGTGCCAGCAGCTTTAGCGGGGGGGCCCTAGATACGCAGTATTTT.

V gene TRBV15 combines with J gene TRBJ2-6; the match to TRBD1 covers 8 bases. Per germline, CDR1 LNHNV and CDR2 YYDKDF (reference sequence). The CDR3 is made up of 17 amino acids. The V and J ends lost 1 base and 6 bases, in that order; junction bases with no gene match: 8. The CDR3 here is CATSRGGTGAEANVLTF. The CDR3 bases are TGTGCCACCAGCAGAGGTGGGACAGGAGCTGAGGCCAACGTCCTGACTTTC.

J is TRBJ2-7 and V is TRBV27; TRBD1 agrees at 9 bases. This CDR3 comprises 14 residues. The trim removed 5 bases at V and 4 bases at J, leaving 6 bases unmatched. CDR1 and CDR2 (germline): MNHEY, SMNVEV (reference sequence). The CDR3 nucleotides are TGTGCCAGCAGTGTACAGGGGGCGCGGTACGAGCAGTACTTC. Its translation: CASSVQGARYEQYF.

This chain joins TRBV7-3 and TRBJ2-4; 9 bases are shared with TRBD1. This CDR3 has 14 amino acids. Germline V gives CDR1 SGHTA, CDR2 FQGTGA. Trimming cost V 5 bases and J 5 bases; bases outside gene matches: 4. CDR3 sequence: CASSATGGQNIQYF. CDR3 coding DNA: TGTGCCAGCAGCGCCACAGGGGGCCAAAACATTCAGTACTTC.